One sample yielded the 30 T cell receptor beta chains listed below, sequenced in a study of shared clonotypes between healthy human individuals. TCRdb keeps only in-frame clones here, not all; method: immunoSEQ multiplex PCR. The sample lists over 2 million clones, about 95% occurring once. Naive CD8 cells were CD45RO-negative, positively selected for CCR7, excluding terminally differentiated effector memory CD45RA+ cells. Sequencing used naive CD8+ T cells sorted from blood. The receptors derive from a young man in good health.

The CDR3 DNA follows: TGTGCCAGCAGCTTTAGTGGGGTAGGATACGAGCAGTACTTC. This codes for CASSFSGVGYEQYF. V gene TRBV5-6 combines with J gene TRBJ2-7; D is undetermined. V lost 2 bases, J lost 4 bases, and 13 bases lay in between. CDR3 length: 14 amino acids. The germline V gene encodes CDR1 SGHDT and CDR2 YYEEEE.

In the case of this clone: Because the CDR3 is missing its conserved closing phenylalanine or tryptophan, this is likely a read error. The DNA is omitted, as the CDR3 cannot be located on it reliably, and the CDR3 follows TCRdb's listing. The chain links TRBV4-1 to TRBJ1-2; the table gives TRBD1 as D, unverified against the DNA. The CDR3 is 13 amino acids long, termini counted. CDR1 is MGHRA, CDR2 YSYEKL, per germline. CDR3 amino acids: CASSQAALTGQIH.

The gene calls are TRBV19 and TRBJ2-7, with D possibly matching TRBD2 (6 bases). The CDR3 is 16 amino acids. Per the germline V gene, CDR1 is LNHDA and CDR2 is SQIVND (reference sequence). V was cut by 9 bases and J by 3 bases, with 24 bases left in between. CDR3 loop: CARTGFGRRPLYEQYF. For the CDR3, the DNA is TGTGCCAGGACGGGTTTCGGGAGACGACCCCTCTACGAGCAGTACTTC.

CDR3 protein: CASSRLDSYEQYF. The DNA of the CDR3 is TGTGCCAGCAGCCGACTCGATTCGTACGAGCAGTACTTC. The chain has TRBV7-9 and TRBJ2-7; no clear D gene. V lost 5 bases to trimming and J lost 4 bases, with 12 bases between them. Germline V gene sequence: CDR1 SEHNR, CDR2 FQNEAQ (reference sequence). The CDR3 contains 13 residues.

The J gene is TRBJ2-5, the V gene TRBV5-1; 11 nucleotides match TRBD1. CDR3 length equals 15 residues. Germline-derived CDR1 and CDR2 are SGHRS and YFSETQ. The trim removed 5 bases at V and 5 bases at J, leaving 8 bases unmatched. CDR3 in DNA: TGCGCCAGCAGGAGGGACAGGGGGACAGGGGAGACCCAGTACTTC. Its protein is CASRRDRGTGETQYF. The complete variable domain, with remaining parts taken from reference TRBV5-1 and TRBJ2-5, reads KAGVTQTPRYLIKTRGQQVTLSCSPISGHRSVSWYQQTPGQGLQFLFEYFSETQRNKGNFPGRFSGRQFSNSRSEMNVSTLELGDSALYLCASRRDRGTGETQYFGPGTRLLVL.

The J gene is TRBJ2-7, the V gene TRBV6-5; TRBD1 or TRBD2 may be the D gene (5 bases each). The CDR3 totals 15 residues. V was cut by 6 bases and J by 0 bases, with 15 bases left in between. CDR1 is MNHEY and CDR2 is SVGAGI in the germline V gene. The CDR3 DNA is TGTGCCAGCAGCCTCCGGGACGCCTACTCCTACGAGCAGTACTTC. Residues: CASSLRDAYSYEQYF.

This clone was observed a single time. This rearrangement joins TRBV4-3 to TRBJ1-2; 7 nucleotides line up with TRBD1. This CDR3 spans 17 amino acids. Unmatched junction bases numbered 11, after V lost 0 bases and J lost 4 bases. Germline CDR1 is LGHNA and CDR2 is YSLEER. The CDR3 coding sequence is TGCGCCAGCAGCCAAGATCAAGACCCCGGACAGGCCTATGGCTACACCTTC. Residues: CASSQDQDPGQAYGYTF.

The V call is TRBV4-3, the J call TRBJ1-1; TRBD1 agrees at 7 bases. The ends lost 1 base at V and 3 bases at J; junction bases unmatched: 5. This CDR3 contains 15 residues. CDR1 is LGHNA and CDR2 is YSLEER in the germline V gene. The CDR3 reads CASSQVQQGYTEAFF. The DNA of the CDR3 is TGCGCCAGCAGCCAAGTCCAACAGGGGTACACTGAAGCTTTCTTT.

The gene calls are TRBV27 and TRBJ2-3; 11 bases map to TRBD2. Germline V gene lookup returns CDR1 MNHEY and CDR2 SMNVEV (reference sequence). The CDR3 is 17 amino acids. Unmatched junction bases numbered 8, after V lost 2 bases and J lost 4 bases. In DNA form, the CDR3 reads TGTGCCAGCAGTTTAGTAGCGGGGGGGCCGGGCCCAGATACGCAGTATTTT. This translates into CASSLVAGGPGPDTQYF.

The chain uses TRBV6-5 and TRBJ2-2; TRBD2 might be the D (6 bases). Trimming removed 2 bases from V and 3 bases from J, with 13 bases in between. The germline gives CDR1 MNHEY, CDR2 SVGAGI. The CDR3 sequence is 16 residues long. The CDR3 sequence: CASSYLRGTDTGELFF. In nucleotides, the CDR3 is TGTGCCAGCAGTTACCTCCGGGGGACGGACACCGGGGAGCTGTTTTTT.

Here the CDR3 DNA reads TGTGCCAGCAGGGGGGTCGGGGCCTCCCCCATATTGAACACTGAAGCTTTCTTT. Translation gives CASRGVGASPILNTEAFF. This rearrangement joins TRBV2 to TRBJ1-1; D possibly corresponds to TRBD1 (5 bases). V was pared by 6 bases and J by 0 bases, with 23 bases between. Looked up from germline, CDR1 is SNHLY and CDR2 is FYNNEI. The CDR3 extends over 18 amino acids.

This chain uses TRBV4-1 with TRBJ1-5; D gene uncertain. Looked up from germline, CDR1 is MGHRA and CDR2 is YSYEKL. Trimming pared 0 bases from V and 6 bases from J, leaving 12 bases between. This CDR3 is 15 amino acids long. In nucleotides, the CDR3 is TGCGCCAGCAGCCAAGATCAGGCGGGAGGTCAGCCCCAGCATTTT. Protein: CASSQDQAGGQPQHF.

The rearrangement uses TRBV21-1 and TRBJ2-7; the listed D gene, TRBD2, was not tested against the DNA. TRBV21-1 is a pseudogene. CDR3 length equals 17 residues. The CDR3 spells CASSKDTPPSGSYEQYF. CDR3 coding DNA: TGTGCCAGCAGCAAAGACACTCCGCCTAGCGGGAGTTACGAGCAGTACTTC.

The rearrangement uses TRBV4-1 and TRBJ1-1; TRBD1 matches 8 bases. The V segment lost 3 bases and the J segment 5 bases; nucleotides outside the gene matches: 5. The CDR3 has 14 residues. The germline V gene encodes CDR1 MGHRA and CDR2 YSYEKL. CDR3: CASSHTGGVTEAFF. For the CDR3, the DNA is TGCGCCAGCAGCCATACAGGGGGAGTGACTGAAGCTTTCTTT.

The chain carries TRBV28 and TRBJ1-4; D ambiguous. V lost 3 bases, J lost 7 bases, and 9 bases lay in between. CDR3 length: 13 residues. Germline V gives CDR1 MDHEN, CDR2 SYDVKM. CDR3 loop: CASSLTNPEKLFF. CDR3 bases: TGTGCCAGCAGTTTGACAAATCCTGAAAAACTGTTTTTT.

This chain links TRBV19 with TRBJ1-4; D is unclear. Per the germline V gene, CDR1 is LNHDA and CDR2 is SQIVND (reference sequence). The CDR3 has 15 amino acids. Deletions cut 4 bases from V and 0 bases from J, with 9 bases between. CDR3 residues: CASSRESATNEKLFF. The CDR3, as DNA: TGTGCCAGTAGTAGAGAGAGCGCAACTAATGAAAAACTGTTTTTT.

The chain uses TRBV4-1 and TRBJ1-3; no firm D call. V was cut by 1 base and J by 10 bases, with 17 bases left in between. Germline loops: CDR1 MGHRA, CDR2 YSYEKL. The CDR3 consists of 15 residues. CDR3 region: CASSQAEGLSATIYF. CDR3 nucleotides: TGCGCCAGCAGCCAAGCTGAGGGCCTGTCGGCTACCATATATTTT.

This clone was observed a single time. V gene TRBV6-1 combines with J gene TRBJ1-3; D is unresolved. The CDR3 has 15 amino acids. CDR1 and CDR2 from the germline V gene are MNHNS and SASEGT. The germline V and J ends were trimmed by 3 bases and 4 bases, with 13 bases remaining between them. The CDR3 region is CASSDYDGPGNTIYF. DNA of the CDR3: TGTGCCAGCAGTGACTACGACGGTCCCGGAAACACCATATATTTT.

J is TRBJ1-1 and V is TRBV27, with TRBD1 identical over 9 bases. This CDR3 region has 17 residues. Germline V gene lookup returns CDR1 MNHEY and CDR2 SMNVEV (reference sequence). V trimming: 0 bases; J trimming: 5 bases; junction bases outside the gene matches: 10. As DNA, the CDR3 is TGTGCCAGCAGTTTATCCGTGGGTGACAGGGGGATGACTGAAGCTTTCTTT. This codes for CASSLSVGDRGMTEAFF.

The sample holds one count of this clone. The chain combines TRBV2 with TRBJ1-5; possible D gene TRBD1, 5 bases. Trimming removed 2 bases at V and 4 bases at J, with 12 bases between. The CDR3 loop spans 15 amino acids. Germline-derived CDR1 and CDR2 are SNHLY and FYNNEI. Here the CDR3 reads CASSEPGTWNQPQHF. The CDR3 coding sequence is TGTGCCAGCAGTGAACCGGGGACCTGGAATCAGCCCCAGCATTTT.

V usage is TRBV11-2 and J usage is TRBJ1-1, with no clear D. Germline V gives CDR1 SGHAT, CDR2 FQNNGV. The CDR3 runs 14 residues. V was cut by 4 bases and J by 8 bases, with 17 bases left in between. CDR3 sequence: CASSWEDGPGEAFF. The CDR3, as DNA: TGTGCCAGCAGCTGGGAGGACGGACCCGGAGAAGCTTTCTTT.

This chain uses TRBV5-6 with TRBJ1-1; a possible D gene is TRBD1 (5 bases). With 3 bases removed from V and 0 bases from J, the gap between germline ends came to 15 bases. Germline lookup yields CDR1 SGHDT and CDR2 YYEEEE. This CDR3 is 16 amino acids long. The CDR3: CASSSEKTDMNTEAFF. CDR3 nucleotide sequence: TGTGCCAGCAGCTCCGAAAAGACAGATATGAACACTGAAGCTTTCTTT.

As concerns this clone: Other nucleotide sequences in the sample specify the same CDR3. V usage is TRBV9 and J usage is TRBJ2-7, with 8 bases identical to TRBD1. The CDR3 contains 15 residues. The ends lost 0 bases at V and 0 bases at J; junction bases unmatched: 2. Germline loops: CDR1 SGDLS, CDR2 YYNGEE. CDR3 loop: CASSVEGQASYEQYF. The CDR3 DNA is TGTGCCAGCAGCGTAGAGGGACAGGCCTCCTACGAGCAGTACTTC.

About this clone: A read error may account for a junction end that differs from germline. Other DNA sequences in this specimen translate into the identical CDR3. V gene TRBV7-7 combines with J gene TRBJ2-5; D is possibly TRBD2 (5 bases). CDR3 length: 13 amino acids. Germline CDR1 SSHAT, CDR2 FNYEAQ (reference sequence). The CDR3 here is CASSLDGEETQYF. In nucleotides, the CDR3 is TGTGCTAGCAGCTTAGATGGGGAGGAGACCCAGTACTTC.

The CDR3 DNA reads as TGTGCCAGCAGCTTAATACCTGCCGAGCAGTACTTC. Translating gives CASSLIPAEQYF. The chain recombines TRBV11-2 with TRBJ2-7; D not resolved. Germline CDR1 SGHAT, CDR2 FQNNGV. Trimming took off 2 bases at V and 6 bases at J, with 8 bases between the two ends. The length of the CDR3 is 12 residues.

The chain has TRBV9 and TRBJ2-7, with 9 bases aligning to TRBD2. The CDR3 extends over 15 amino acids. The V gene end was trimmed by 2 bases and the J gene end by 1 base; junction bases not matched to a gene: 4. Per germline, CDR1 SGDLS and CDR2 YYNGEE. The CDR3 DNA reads TGTGCCAGCAGCGTTTATAGCGGGGGATCCTACGAGCAGTACTTC. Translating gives CASSVYSGGSYEQYF.

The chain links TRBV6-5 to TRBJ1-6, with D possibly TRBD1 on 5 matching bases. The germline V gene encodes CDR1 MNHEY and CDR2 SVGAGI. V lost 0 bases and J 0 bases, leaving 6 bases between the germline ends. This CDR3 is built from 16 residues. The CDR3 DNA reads TGTGCCAGCAGTTACTCGGGGGACTCCTATAATTCACCCCTCCACTTT. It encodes CASSYSGDSYNSPLHF.

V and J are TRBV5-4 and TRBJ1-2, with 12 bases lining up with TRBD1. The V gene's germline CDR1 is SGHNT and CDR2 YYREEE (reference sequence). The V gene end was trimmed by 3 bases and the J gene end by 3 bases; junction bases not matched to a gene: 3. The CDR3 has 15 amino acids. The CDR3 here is CASSSRDRGHYGYTF. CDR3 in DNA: TGTGCCAGCAGCTCCAGGGACAGGGGGCACTATGGCTACACCTTC.

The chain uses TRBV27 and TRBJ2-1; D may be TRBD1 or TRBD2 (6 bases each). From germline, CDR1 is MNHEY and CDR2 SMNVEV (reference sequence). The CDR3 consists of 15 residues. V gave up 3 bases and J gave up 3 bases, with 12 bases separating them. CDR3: CASSFEEGGYNEQFF. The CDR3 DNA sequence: TGTGCCAGCAGTTTTGAGGAGGGGGGCTACAATGAGCAGTTCTTC.

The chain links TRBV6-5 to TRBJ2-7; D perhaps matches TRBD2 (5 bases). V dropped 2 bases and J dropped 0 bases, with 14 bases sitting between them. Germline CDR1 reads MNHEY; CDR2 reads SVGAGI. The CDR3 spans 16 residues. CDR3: CASSYLYSGTSYEQYF. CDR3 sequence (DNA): TGTGCCAGCAGTTACCTGTATTCGGGAACCTCCTACGAGCAGTACTTC.